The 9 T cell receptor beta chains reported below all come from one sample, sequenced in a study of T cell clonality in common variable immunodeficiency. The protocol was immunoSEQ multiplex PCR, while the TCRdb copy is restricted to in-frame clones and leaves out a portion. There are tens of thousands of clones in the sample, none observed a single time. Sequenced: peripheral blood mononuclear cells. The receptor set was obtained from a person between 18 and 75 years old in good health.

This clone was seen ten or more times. Here the CDR3 reads CASLAGELTGELFF. CDR3 DNA, as far as it was read: TGTGCCAGCTTAGCGGGGGAACTAACCGGGGAG. The chain is built from TRBV2 and TRBJ2-2; 9 nucleotides align to TRBD2. The missing CDR3 end, 3 residues past where the read stops, is filled in from the germline J gene. CDR1 and CDR2 from the germline V gene are SNHLY and FYNNEI. Trimming removed 8 bases from V and 5 bases from J; junction bases left unmatched: 6. The CDR3 is 14 residues long.

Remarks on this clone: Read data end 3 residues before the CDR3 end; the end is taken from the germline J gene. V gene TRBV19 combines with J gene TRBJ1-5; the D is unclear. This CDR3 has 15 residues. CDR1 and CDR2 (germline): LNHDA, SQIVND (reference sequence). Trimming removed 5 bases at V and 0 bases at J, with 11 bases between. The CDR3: CASSGYRDSNQPQHF. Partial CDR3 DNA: TGTGCCAGTAGTGGCTACAGAGATAGCAATCAGCCC.

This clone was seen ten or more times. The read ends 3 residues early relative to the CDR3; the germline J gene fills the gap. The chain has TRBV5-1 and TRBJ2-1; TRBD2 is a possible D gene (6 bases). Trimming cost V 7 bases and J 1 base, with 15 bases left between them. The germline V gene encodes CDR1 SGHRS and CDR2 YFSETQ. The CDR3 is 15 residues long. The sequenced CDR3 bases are TGCGCCAGCTCCCGTCCGGGGGAGTCCTACAATGAG. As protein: CASSRPGESYNE. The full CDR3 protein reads CASSRPGESYNEQFF.

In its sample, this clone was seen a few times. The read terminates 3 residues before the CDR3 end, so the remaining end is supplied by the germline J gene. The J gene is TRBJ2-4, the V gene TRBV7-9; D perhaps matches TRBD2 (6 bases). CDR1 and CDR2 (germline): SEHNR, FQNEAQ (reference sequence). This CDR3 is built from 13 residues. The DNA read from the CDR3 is TGTGCCAGCAGCGTCGGCGTGGACTATGGT. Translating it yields CASSVGVDYG. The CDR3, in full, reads CASSVGVDYGQYF.

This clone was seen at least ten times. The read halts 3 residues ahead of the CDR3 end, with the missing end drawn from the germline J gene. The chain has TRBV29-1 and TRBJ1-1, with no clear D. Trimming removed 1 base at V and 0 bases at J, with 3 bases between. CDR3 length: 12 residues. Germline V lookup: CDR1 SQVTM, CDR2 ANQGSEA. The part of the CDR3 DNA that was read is TGCAGCGTTGAAGGGCTGAACACTGAA. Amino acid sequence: CSVEGLNTE. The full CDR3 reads CSVEGLNTEAFF.

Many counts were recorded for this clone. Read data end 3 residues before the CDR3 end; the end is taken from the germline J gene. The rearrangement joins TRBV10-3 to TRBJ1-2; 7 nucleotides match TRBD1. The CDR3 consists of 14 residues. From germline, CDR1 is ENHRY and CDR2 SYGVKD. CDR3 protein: CAISERGQDGGYTF. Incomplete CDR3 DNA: TGTGCCATCAGTGAAAGGGGGCAGGACGGCGGC.

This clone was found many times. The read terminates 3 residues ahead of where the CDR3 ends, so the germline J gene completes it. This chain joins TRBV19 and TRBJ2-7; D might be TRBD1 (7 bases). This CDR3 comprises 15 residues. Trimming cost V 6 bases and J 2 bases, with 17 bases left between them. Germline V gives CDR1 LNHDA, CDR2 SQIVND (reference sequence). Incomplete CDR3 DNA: TGTGCCAGTAGGTTCCGGAGGGGGCGGGCCTACGAG. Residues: CASRFRRGRAYE. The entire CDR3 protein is CASRFRRGRAYEQYF. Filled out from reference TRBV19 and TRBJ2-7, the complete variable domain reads DGGITQSPKYLFRKEGQNVTLSCEQNLNHDAMYWYRQDPGQGLRLIYYSQIVNDFQKGDIAEGYSVSREKKESFPLTVTSAQKNPTAFYLCASRFRRGRAYEQYFGPGTRLTVT.

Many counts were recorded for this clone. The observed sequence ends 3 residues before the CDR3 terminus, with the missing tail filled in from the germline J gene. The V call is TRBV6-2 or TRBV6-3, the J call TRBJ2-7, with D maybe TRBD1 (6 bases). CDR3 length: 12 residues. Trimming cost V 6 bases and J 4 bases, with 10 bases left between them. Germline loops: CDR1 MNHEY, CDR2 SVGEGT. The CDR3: CASSRGQYEQYF. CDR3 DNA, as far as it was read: TGTGCCAGCAGCCGCGGACAGTACGAG.

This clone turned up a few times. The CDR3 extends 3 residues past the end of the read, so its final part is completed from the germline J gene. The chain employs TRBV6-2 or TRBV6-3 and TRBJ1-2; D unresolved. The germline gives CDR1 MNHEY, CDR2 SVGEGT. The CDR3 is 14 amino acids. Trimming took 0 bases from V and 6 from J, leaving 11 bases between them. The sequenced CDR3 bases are TGTGCCAGCAGTTACTCGGGCAGTCAAAATGGC. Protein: CASSYSGSQNG. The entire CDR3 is CASSYSGSQNGYTF.